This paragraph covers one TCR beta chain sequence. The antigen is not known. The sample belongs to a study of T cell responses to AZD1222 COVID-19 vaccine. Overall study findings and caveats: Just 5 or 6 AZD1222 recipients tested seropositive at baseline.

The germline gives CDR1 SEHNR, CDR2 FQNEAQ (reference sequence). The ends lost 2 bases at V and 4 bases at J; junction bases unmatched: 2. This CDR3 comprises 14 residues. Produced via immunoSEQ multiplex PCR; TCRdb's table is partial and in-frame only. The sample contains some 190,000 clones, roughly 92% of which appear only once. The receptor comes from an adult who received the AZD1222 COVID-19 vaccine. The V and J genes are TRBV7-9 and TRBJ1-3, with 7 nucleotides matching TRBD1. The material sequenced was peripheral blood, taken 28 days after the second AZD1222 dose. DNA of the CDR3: TGTGCCAGCAGCTTAAGGGGGCTCGGAAACACCATATATTTT. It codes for CASSLRGLGNTIYF.